The 25 T cell receptor beta chains listed next were all sequenced from one sample in a study of human T cells and chemical hapten exposure. MiXCR, run by TCRdb on the RACE reads, gives a single entry per CDR3 protein. Among about 57,000 distinct CDR3 sequences listed, 9% to 9.5% were seen once. Noted time point: patch test 1, 2 weeks after DPC sensitization. Specified treatment: therapeutic diphenylcyclopropenone sensitization with weekly scalp DPC. The sample here was whole blood, taken in connection with sensitization to the hapten diphenylcyclopropenone (DPC). The receptors were sampled from a middle-aged woman with alopecia areata. Some clones in this sample may be carry-over from other donors' samples.

The V and J genes are TRBV6-5 and TRBJ2-2; D possibly uses TRBD1 or TRBD2 (6 bases each). Germline V lookup: CDR1 MNHEY, CDR2 SVGAGI. V was shortened by 9 bases and J by 3 bases, with 11 bases between the two germline ends. The CDR3 spans 13 residues. CDR3 sequence: CASRGADTGELFF. The CDR3 DNA is TGTGCCAGTAGGGGGGCCGACACCGGGGAGCTGTTTTTT.

The table lists this clonotype with a few counts. V gene TRBV7-9 combines with J gene TRBJ2-3, with no clear D. This CDR3 region has 13 residues. CDR1 SEHNR and CDR2 FQNEAQ come from the germline V gene (reference sequence). Between the trimmed V and J ends, which lost 2 bases and 3 bases, there was a span of 6 bases. The CDR3, as DNA: TGTGCCAGCAGCTTATCTGGTACAGATACGCAGTATTTT. Its protein product is CASSLSGTDTQYF.

The chain couples TRBV15 to TRBJ2-1; D remains ambiguous. The CDR3 contains 13 residues. The germline V and J ends were trimmed by 0 bases and 9 bases, with 9 bases remaining between them. Per the germline V gene, CDR1 is LNHNV and CDR2 is YYDKDF (reference sequence). The CDR3 DNA sequence: TGTGCCACCAGCAGAGATCCGCAGACTGAGCAGTTCTTC. Protein: CATSRDPQTEQFF.

In its sample, this clonotype was seen many times. The rearrangement joins TRBV7-2 to TRBJ1-2, with D unclear. CDR1 is SGHTA and CDR2 is FQGNSA in the germline V gene. The CDR3 has 12 residues. Trimming stripped 3 bases from V and 8 bases from J, with 10 bases between. CDR3 loop: CASSFPPKGYTF. The DNA for the CDR3 is TGTGCCAGCAGCTTTCCCCCTAAGGGCTACACCTTC.

V and J are TRBV28 and TRBJ2-7; no definite D call. V was pared by 7 bases and J by 7 bases, with 11 bases between. Per germline, CDR1 MDHEN and CDR2 SYDVKM. The CDR3 has 11 amino acids. The CDR3: CASIHSNEQYF. The CDR3 nucleotides read TGTGCCAGCATCCACTCTAATGAGCAGTACTTC.

This clonotype was counted between two and nine times. The V gene is TRBV20-1, the J gene TRBJ2-3; 7 nucleotides agree with TRBD2. Unmatched junction bases numbered 8, after V lost 5 bases and J lost 0 bases. Germline loops: CDR1 DFQATT, CDR2 SNEGSKA (reference sequence). The CDR3 runs to 15 residues. CDR3 DNA: TGCAGTGCTGTTAGCGGGCGCGGTAGCACAGATACGCAGTATTTT. Amino acid sequence: CSAVSGRGSTDTQYF.

This clonotype was detected a few times. V gene TRBV9 combines with J gene TRBJ2-7; 10 bases fit TRBD1. The CDR3 length is 14 residues. J gave up 5 bases and V 2 bases, and 4 bases lay outside the gene matches. Germline CDR1 and CDR2: SGDLS and YYNGEE. CDR3 nucleotides: TGTGCCAGCAGCGTGGGACAGGGGATCCACGAGCAGTACTTC. Protein: CASSVGQGIHEQYF.

This clonotype was seen many times. The chain links TRBV20-1 to TRBJ2-1, with 10 nucleotides matching TRBD1. Unmatched junction bases numbered 8, after V lost 7 bases and J lost 8 bases. Germline loops: CDR1 DFQATT, CDR2 SNEGSKA (reference sequence). This CDR3 comprises 13 residues. CDR3 nucleotide sequence: TGCAGTGTAAGGGGGACAGGGGACCATGAGCAGTTCTTC. This sequence encodes CSVRGTGDHEQFF.

This clonotype was detected ten times or more. The CDR3 spells CATKGGDGGNQPQHF. In DNA form, the CDR3 reads TGTGCCACCAAGGGAGGGGATGGTGGCAATCAGCCCCAGCATTTT. This chain connects TRBV24-1 to TRBJ1-5, with D tentatively TRBD1 (5 bases). The V and J ends lost 8 bases and 2 bases respectively, with 15 bases between them. The V gene's germline CDR1 is KGHDR and CDR2 SFDVKD. The CDR3 is 15 amino acids.

This clonotype was picked up many times. This rearrangement joins TRBV5-1 to TRBJ2-3; no reliable D call. The CDR3 extends over 16 amino acids. Trimming removed 4 bases at V and 1 base at J, with 16 bases between. Germline V gives CDR1 SGHRS, CDR2 YFSETQ. The CDR3 DNA reads TGCGCCAGCAGCCCCTTCATTAGCTCCGGCACAGATACGCAGTATTTT. Translated, it gives CASSPFISSGTDTQYF.

This clonotype showed up just a few times. The chain uses TRBV6-5 and TRBJ1-2, with 7 bases fitting TRBD1. This CDR3 spans 17 amino acids. V shed 5 bases, J shed 4 bases, and the junction held 16 bases outside the gene matches. CDR1 and CDR2 from the germline V gene are MNHEY and SVGAGI. CDR3 sequence: CASSRGPPDRTGYGYTF. Written as DNA, the CDR3 is TGTGCCAGCAGTAGAGGACCTCCGGACAGGACCGGCTATGGCTACACCTTC.

At least ten counts were recorded for this clonotype. The V call is TRBV28, the J call TRBJ2-1; 14 bases align to TRBD2. V was clipped by 2 bases and J by 4 bases; unmatched bases: 7. This CDR3 has 18 amino acids. Looked up from germline, CDR1 is MDHEN and CDR2 is SYDVKM. CDR3 DNA: TGTGCCAGCAGTTTACTGGGACTAGCGGGGGCCGGGTACAATGAGCAGTTCTTC. This codes for CASSLLGLAGAGYNEQFF.

There are a few counts of this clonotype. The rearrangement joins TRBV9 to TRBJ2-1; TRBD2 aligns across 8 bases. The ends lost 3 bases at V and 2 bases at J; junction bases unmatched: 16. CDR1 and CDR2 (germline): SGDLS, YYNGEE. The CDR3 consists of 19 residues. Written as DNA, the CDR3 is TGTGCCAGCAGCGAAAAGGGACTCGGGGGGGCCCCCACCTACAATGAGCAGTTCTTC. Translating gives CASSEKGLGGAPTYNEQFF.

This clonotype was seen at least ten times. The rearrangement uses TRBV7-2 and TRBJ2-2; D is unresolved. Looked up from germline, CDR1 is SGHTA and CDR2 is FQGNSA. The CDR3 is made up of 14 amino acids. V was cut by 2 bases and J by 6 bases, with 10 bases left in between. CDR3 sequence: CASSLSSFAGELFF. CDR3 DNA: TGTGCCAGCAGCTTATCCAGCTTTGCCGGGGAGCTGTTTTTT.

This clonotype was detected a few times. This sequence joins TRBV7-2 and TRBJ2-1; D is uncertain. Trimming cost V 1 base and J 6 bases, with 10 bases left between them. This CDR3 has 14 amino acids. CDR1 is SGHTA and CDR2 is FQGNSA in the germline V gene. CDR3 residues: CASSLDRASNEQFF. DNA for the CDR3: TGTGCCAGCAGCTTAGACCGGGCTAGCAATGAGCAGTTCTTC.

This clonotype was counted at least ten times. This chain uses TRBV5-6 with TRBJ2-3; D may be TRBD1 or TRBD2 (5 bases each). Germline V lookup: CDR1 SGHDT, CDR2 YYEEEE. This CDR3 is built from 13 residues. Trimming pared 6 bases from V and 5 bases from J, leaving 13 bases between. The CDR3 sequence is CASTPPGRDTQYF. CDR3 sequence (DNA): TGTGCCAGCACTCCCCCGGGGCGAGATACGCAGTATTTT.

This clonotype was detected ten times or more. This chain connects TRBV29-1 to TRBJ2-3, with 7 bases that match TRBD1. J gave up 2 bases and V 1 base, and 6 bases lay outside the gene matches. The CDR3 is made up of 15 amino acids. In germline, CDR1 is SQVTM, CDR2 ANQGSEA. The CDR3 here is CSVEGATGATDTQYF. CDR3 nucleotides: TGCAGCGTTGAAGGCGCCACAGGGGCCACAGATACGCAGTATTTT.

The chain employs TRBV13 and TRBJ2-5; perhaps D is TRBD1 or TRBD2 (5 bases each). The V end lost 5 bases, the J end lost 5 bases, and 9 bases lay between the germline ends. This CDR3 region has 12 residues. CDR1 and CDR2 (germline): PRHDT, FYEKMQ (reference sequence). This CDR3 reads CASSPGTETQYF. The CDR3 nucleotides read TGTGCCAGCAGCCCCGGGACGGAGACCCAGTACTTC.

The sample holds many counts of this clonotype. This chain joins TRBV19 and TRBJ1-4; 7 nucleotides agree with TRBD1. The CDR3 extends over 15 amino acids. Germline CDR1 LNHDA, CDR2 SQIVND (reference sequence). J gave up 9 bases and V 5 bases, and 12 bases lay outside the gene matches. The CDR3 loop reads CASSSRETGRKKLFF. For the CDR3, the DNA is TGTGCCAGTAGTTCGCGGGAGACAGGGAGGAAAAAACTGTTTTTT.

The table lists this clonotype with many counts. This chain connects TRBV5-1 to TRBJ2-3, with a weak D call TRBD1 (6 bases). The CDR3 has 17 residues. Germline V gene data show CDR1 as SGHRS and CDR2 as YFSETQ. The V end lost 1 base, the J end lost 4 bases, and 19 bases lay between the germline ends. The CDR3 is CASSLRGTGLGADTQYF. As DNA, the CDR3 is TGCGCCAGCAGCTTGCGGGGAACAGGGCTGGGAGCAGATACGCAGTATTTT.

This clonotype came up many times. This chain uses TRBV20-1 with TRBJ1-2; the D is unclear. This CDR3 is 12 amino acids long. Between the trimmed V and J ends, which lost 8 bases and 4 bases, there was a span of 14 bases. Germline values: CDR1 DFQATT, CDR2 SNEGSKA (reference sequence). The CDR3 DNA sequence: TGCAGTTCCCGGCCCCTGGGCTATGGCTACACCTTC. Encoded protein: CSSRPLGYGYTF.

The chain couples TRBV5-5 to TRBJ1-6; 9 nucleotides agree with TRBD1. The CDR3 length is 18 residues. Germline CDR1 SGHKS, CDR2 YYEKEE (reference sequence). With 4 bases clipped from V and 0 bases from J, the junction kept 8 bases outside the gene matches. CDR3 amino acids: CASSPGTGTYSYNSPLHF. CDR3 nucleotide sequence: TGTGCCAGCAGCCCCGGGACAGGGACCTACTCCTATAATTCACCCCTCCACTTT.

In this sample, this clonotype turned up many times. The chain has TRBV21-1 and TRBJ1-2. TRBV21-1 is deemed a pseudogene. The CDR3 is made up of 13 amino acids. The CDR3 protein is CASSKGGRPGYTF. The CDR3 bases are TGTGCCAGCAGCAAAGGAGGGAGGCCGGGCTACACCTTC.

The chain couples TRBV7-9 to TRBJ2-1; TRBD1 aligns across 8 bases. The CDR3 covers 15 residues. The V segment lost 5 bases and the J segment 3 bases; nucleotides outside the gene matches: 6. Germline V gene lookup returns CDR1 SEHNR and CDR2 FQNEAQ (reference sequence). CDR3 region: CASSHGTGDYNEQFF. CDR3 in DNA: TGTGCCAGCAGCCACGGGACAGGAGACTACAATGAGCAGTTCTTC.

This clonotype was seen only a few times. This chain connects TRBV27 to TRBJ1-6; 9 nucleotides match TRBD1. This CDR3 has 13 amino acids. Germline values: CDR1 MNHEY, CDR2 SMNVEV (reference sequence). After removal of 6 bases from V and 10 bases from J, the junction contained 4 bases not matched to a gene. Written as DNA, the CDR3 is TGTGCCAGCAGGGGACAGGGAAAGTCACCCCTCCACTTT. As protein: CASRGQGKSPLHF.